This TCR beta chain was captured by sequencing in a study of cytomegalovirus exposure and HLA in healthy donors. Across the study: There were fewer than 130 million unique TCR beta sequences, drawn from 150 million to 200 million T cells, in an earlier analysis. Whole-study results and caveats: Some V segments (TRBV6-2 and TRBV6-3 among them) were excluded as indistinguishable.

The PCR contained 60 Vbeta and 13 Jbeta primers. Here immunoSEQ multiplex PCR was the method, and the copy in TCRdb shows in-frame clones only, minus some. The sample contains about 97,000 clones, roughly 9.4% of which appear only once. Turning to this clone: Its antigen remains unidentified.

The CDR3 totals 15 residues. Germline lookup yields CDR1 SGHRS and CDR2 YFSETQ. The junction had 1 base not matched to a gene; V was cut back by 1 base and J by 1 base. The chain combines TRBV5-1 with TRBJ2-3; the match to TRBD2 covers 9 bases. This TCR was recovered from a man in his fifties in good health and CMV-seropositive. Sequencing was done on a sample of PBMCs. The DNA of the CDR3 is TGCGCCAGCAGCTTGACTAGCGGGCGCACAGATACGCAGTATTTT. It yields the protein CASSLTSGRTDTQYF.